This entry describes one T cell receptor (beta chain). Profiling relied on immunoSEQ multiplex PCR, and the TCRdb table lists in-frame clones only, not all of them. Among tens of thousands of clones listed, under 90% were seen once. This CDR3 is 15 amino acids long. The V gene lost 1 base and the J gene lost 1 base, with 10 bases spanning the gap. Germline loops: CDR1 LNHNV, CDR2 YYDKDF (reference sequence). The data were obtained in a study of T cells in localized non-small cell lung cancer. This TCR came from a woman aged 35-70 years with stage II squamous cell lung carcinoma. Sequenced material: PBMCs, taken before any cancer treatment. The J gene is TRBJ1-1, the V gene TRBV15; D is possibly TRBD1 (5 bases). In DNA form, the CDR3 reads TGTGCCACCAGCAGAGTTGCCAGGGCGAACACTGAAGCTTTCTTT. The encoded protein is CATSRVARANTEAFF. Variable domain in full (rest from reference TRBV15 and TRBJ1-1): DAMVIQNPRYQVTQFGKPVTLSCSQTLNHNVMYWYQQKSSQAPKLLFHYYDKDFNNEADTPDNFQSRRPNTSFCFLDIRSPGLGDTAMYLCATSRVARANTEAFFGQGTRLTVV.